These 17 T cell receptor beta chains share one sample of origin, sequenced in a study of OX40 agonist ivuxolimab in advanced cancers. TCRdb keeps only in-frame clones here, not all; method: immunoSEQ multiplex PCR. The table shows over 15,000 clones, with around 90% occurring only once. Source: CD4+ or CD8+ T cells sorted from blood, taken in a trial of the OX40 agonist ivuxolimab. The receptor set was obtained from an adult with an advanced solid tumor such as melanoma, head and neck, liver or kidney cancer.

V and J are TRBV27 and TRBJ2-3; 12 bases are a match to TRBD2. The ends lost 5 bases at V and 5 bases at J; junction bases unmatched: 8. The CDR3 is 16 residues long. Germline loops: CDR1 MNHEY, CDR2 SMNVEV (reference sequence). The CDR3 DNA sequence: TGTGCCAGCAGTGCCTTGGGACTAGCGGGTAAAGATACGCAGTATTTT. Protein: CASSALGLAGKDTQYF.

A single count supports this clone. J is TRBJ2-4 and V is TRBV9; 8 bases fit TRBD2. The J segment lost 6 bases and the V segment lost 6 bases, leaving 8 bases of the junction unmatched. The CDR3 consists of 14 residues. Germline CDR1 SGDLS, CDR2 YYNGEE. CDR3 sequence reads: CASNEGLGPNIQYF. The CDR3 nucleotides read TGTGCCAGCAACGAGGGACTAGGCCCAAACATTCAGTACTTC.

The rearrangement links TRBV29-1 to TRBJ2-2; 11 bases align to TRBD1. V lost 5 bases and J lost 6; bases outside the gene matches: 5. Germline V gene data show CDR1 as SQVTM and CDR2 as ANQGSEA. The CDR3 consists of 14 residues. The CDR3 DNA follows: TGCAGCGTTCCGGGACAGGGGGTATCCGGGGAGCTGTTTTTT. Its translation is CSVPGQGVSGELFF.

CDR3 sequence reads: CASSFWGVYQPQHF. CDR3 bases: TGTGCCAGCAGCTTCTGGGGCGTTTATCAGCCCCAGCATTTT. The rearrangement uses TRBV5-6 and TRBJ1-5; perhaps TRBD1 as D (5 bases). The V and J ends lost 2 bases and 5 bases respectively, with 11 bases between them. The CDR3 spans 14 residues. Germline CDR1 reads SGHDT; CDR2 reads YYEEEE. Complete variable domain (other parts from reference TRBV5-6 and TRBJ1-5): DAGVTQSPTHLIKTRGQQVTLRCSPKSGHDTVSWYQQALGQGPQFIFQYYEEEERQRGNFPDRFSGHQFPNYSSELNVNALLLGDSALYLCASSFWGVYQPQHFGDGTRLSIL.

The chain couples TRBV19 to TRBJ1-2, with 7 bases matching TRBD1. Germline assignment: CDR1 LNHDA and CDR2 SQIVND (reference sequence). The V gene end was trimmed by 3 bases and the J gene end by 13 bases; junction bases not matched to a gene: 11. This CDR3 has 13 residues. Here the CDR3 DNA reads TGTGCCAGTAGTATTCTGACAGGGATCGGGGCCACCTTC. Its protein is CASSILTGIGATF.

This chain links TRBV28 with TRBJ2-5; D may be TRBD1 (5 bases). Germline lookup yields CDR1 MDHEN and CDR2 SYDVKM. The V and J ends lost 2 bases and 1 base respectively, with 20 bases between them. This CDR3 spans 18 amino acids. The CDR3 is CASSLTVGRGLPQETQYF. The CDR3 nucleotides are TGTGCCAGCAGTTTAACGGTGGGAAGGGGCCTGCCCCAAGAGACCCAGTACTTC.

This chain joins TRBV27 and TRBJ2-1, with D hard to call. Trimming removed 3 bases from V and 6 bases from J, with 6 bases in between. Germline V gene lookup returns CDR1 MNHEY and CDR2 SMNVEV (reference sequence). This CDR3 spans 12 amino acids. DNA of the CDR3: TGTGCCAGCAGTTTTAGTGGCAATGAGCAGTTCTTC. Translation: CASSFSGNEQFF.

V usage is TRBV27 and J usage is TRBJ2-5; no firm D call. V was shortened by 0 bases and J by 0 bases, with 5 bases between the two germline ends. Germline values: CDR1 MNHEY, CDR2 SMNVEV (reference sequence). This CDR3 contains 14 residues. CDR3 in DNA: TGTGCCAGCAGTTTATCCGGGTACCAAGAGACCCAGTACTTC. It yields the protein CASSLSGYQETQYF.

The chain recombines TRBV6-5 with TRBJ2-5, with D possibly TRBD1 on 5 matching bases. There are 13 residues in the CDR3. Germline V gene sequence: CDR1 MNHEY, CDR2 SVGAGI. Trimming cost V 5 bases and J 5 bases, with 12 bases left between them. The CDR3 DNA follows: TGTGCCAGCAGTGTAGGGGTTGGGGAGACCCAGTACTTC. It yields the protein CASSVGVGETQYF.

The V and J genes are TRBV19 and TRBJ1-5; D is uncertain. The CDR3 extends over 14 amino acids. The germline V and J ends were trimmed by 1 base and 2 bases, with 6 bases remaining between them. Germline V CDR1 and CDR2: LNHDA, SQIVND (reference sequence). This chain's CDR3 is CASSIGAGNQPQHF. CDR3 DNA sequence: TGTGCCAGTAGTATAGGAGCGGGCAATCAGCCCCAGCATTTT.

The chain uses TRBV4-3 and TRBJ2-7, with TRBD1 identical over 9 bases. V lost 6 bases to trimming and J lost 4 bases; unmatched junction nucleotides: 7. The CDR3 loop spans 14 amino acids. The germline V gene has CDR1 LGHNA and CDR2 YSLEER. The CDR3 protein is CASSPTGGSYEQYF. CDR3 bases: TGCGCCAGCAGTCCCACAGGGGGCTCATACGAGCAGTACTTC.

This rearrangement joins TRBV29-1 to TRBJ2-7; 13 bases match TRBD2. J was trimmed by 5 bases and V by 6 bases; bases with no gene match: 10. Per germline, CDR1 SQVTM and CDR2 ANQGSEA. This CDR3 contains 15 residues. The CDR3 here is CSVKRTSGSRDEQYF. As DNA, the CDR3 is TGCAGCGTGAAACGGACTAGCGGGAGTCGGGACGAGCAGTACTTC.

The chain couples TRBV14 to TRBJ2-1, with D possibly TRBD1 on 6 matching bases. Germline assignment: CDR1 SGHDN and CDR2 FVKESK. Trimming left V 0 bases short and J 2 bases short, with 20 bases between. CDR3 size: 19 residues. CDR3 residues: CASSQDPSRGHYTYNEQFF. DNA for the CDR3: TGTGCCAGCAGCCAAGATCCCAGCCGGGGACACTACACCTACAATGAGCAGTTCTTC.

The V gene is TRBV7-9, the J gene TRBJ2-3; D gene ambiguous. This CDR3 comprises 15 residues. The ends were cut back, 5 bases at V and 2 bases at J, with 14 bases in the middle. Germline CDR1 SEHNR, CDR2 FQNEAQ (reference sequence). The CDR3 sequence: CASSPGRTITDTQYF. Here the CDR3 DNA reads TGTGCCAGCAGCCCCGGACGGACGATCACAGATACGCAGTATTTT.

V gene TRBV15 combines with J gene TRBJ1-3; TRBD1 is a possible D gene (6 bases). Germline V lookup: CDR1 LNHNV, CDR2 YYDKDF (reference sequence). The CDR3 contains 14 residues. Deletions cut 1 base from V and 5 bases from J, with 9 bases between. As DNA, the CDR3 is TGTGCCACCAGCAGAGCTCAGGGGAGAAACACCATATATTTT. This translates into CATSRAQGRNTIYF. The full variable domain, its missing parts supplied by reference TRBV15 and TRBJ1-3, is DAMVIQNPRYQVTQFGKPVTLSCSQTLNHNVMYWYQQKSSQAPKLLFHYYDKDFNNEADTPDNFQSRRPNTSFCFLDIRSPGLGDTAMYLCATSRAQGRNTIYFGEGSWLTVV.

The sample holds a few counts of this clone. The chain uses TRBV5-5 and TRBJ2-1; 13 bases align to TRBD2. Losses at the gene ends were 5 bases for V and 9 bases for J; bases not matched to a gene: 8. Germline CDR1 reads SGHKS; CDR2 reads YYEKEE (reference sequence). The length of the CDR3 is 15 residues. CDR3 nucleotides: TGTGCCAGCAGGCTACTAGCGGGAGGGCCTGGTGAGCAGTTCTTC. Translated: CASRLLAGGPGEQFF.

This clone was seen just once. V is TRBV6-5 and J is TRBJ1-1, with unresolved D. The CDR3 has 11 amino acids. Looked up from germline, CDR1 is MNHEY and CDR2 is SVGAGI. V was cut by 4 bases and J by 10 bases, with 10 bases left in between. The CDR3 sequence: CASSFGLVAFF. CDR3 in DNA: TGTGCCAGCAGTTTCGGACTCGTAGCTTTCTTT.